This is a list of T cell receptor beta chains from one sample in a study of control samples from healthy donors and cancer patients. TCRdb's table, derived via immunoSEQ multiplex PCR, lists solely in-frame clones and lacks some. Of about 160,000 clones listed, over 85% are singletons. The sequenced sample consisted of blood. The origin of the receptors is a woman between 40 and 50 years old in good health. The CDR3 runs from the conserved cysteine through the conserved F or W. The order of the fields is V gene, clone size, J gene, D gene, CDR3 DNA, CDR3 protein. A D gene is named only where the DNA matches it firmly. Clone size appears in some rows only: once, few, many, or a class for an expanded clone.

>TRBV6-5|once|TRBJ2-7|TRBD1
TGTGCCAGCAGCCAAACAGGGGGCTGGTTTTACGAGCAGTACTTC
CASSQTGGWFYEQYF
>TRBV5-1|once|TRBJ1-2|.
TGCGCCAGCAGCCTGGGACGCGGCTATGGCTACACCTTC
CASSLGRGYGYTF
>TRBV4-1|.|TRBJ2-5|.
TGCGCCAGCAGCCAAGATGGCGGGGGCTGGAGTGAGACCCAGTACTTC
CASSQDGGGWSETQYF
>TRBV19|.|TRBJ2-5|.
TGTGCCAGTAGTACTGGACAGGTTCGGGGGGAGACCCAGTACTTC
CASSTGQVRGETQYF
>TRBV25-1|.|TRBJ2-1|.
TGCGCCAGCAGTGGGGCCCGGCACAATGAGCAGTTCTTC
CASSGARHNEQFF
>TRBV7-9|.|TRBJ1-1|.
TGTGCCGGCGCGCGTAGGAACACTGAAGCTTTCTTT
CAGARRNTEAFF
>TRBV7-2|.|TRBJ1-4|.
TGTGCCAGCAGCAAAAGTCCAGGCCCTAATGAAAAACTGTTTTTT
CASSKSPGPNEKLFF
>TRBV3-1/TRBV3-2|.|TRBJ1-4|TRBD1
TGTGCCAGCAGCGAGACAGGGGGCCTTAGTGAAAAACTGTTTTTT
CASSETGGLSEKLFF
>TRBV9|.|TRBJ1-6|.
TGTGCCAGCAGTGCCCCCAAAACCGGCCGTTATAATTCACCCCTCCACTTT
CASSAPKTGRYNSPLHF
>TRBV30|.|TRBJ1-1|.
TGTGCCTGGAGTGTCGGCAGGGACACTGAAGCTTTCTTT
CAWSVGRDTEAFF
>TRBV7-9|.|TRBJ1-3|.
TGTGCCAGCAGCTTAGTAACTGGAAACACCATATATTTT
CASSLVTGNTIYF
>TRBV25-1|.|TRBJ1-4|.
TGTGCCAGCAGTGATTGGGGGGCTCGGGAAAAACTGTTTTTT
CASSDWGAREKLFF
>TRBV18|.|TRBJ2-7|TRBD1
TGTGCCAGCTCACCAGGGACAGATTACGAGCAGTACTTC
CASSPGTDYEQYF
>TRBV6-5|.|TRBJ1-2|TRBD1
TGTGCCAGCAGTAAACAGGGGGAGTATGGCTACACCTTC
CASSKQGEYGYTF
>TRBV3-1/TRBV3-2|.|TRBJ2-3|.
TGTGCCAGCAGCGAGACGGGGGCTTACACAGATACGCAGTATTTT
CASSETGAYTDTQYF
>TRBV5-1|.|TRBJ2-7|.
TGCGCCAGCAGCTTGGGGACAGTCTACGAGCAGTACTTC
CASSLGTVYEQYF
>TRBV10-3|.|TRBJ1-3|.
TGTGCCATCAGTGAGGAAAACACCATATATTTT
CAISEENTIYF
>TRBV25-1|.|TRBJ2-7|.
TGTGCCAGCAGTGAAAAAGGGTCAGAGAAGTACTTC
CASSEKGSEKYF
>TRBV18|.|TRBJ1-1|.
TGTGCCAGCTCACCACTTCAGGGTGAAGCTTTCTTT
CASSPLQGEAFF
>TRBV30|.|TRBJ1-2|.
TGTGCCTGGAGTGTGGGGTCCGCCGGCTACACCTTC
CAWSVGSAGYTF
>TRBV12-5|.|TRBJ1-5|.
TGTGCTAGTGGTTTGGTTCTCCAGGGCGGGCAGCCCCAGCATTTT
CASGLVLQGGQPQHF
>TRBV23-1|.|TRBJ1-2|.
TGCGCCAGCAGTCACTATATTGGAAGGGCCGGCCATGGCTACACCTTC
CASSHYIGRAGHGYTF
>TRBV7-2|.|TRBJ2-2|.
TGTGCCAGCAGCTTAATGAGACGGCCGAACACCGGGGAGCTGTTTTTT
CASSLMRRPNTGELFF
>TRBV6-5|.|TRBJ2-1|.
TGTGCCAGCAGTTACTCGTCGGGGATCTACAATGAGCAGTTCTTC
CASSYSSGIYNEQFF
>TRBV6-5|.|TRBJ2-7|TRBD1
TGTGCCAGCAGGGCCCGTCGACAGGGGGCAGGAGAGCAGTACTTC
CASRARRQGAGEQYF
>TRBV7-9|.|TRBJ1-1|.
TGTGCCAGCAGCCTTGGAGGGCGTGAGAACACTGAAGCTTTCTTT
CASSLGGRENTEAFF
>TRBV7-8|.|TRBJ2-1|TRBD2
TGTGCCAGCAGCTTAGGATCTAGCGGTACCTACAATGAGCAGTTCTTC
CASSLGSSGTYNEQFF
>TRBV6-6|.|TRBJ1-1|.
TGTGCCAGCAGTCGATCGGTGAACACTGAAGCTTTCTTT
CASSRSVNTEAFF
>TRBV29-1|.|TRBJ1-3|TRBD1
TGCAGCGCGGGACAGGGGGACTCTGGAAACACCATATATTTT
CSAGQGDSGNTIYF
>TRBV4-2|.|TRBJ2-7|.
TGTGCCAGCAGCCAAGAAAACTTAGCCTACGAGCAGTACTTC
CASSQENLAYEQYF
>TRBV16|.|TRBJ1-5|TRBD1
TGTGCCAGCAGCCAAAAAGGACGGACAGGGGAACTTTATAGCAATCAGCCCCAGCATTTT
CASSQKGRTGELYSNQPQHF
>TRBV5-1|.|TRBJ1-2|.
TGCGCCAGCAGCTTTGGGGCAGACAATGGCTACACCTTC
CASSFGADNGYTF
>TRBV2|.|TRBJ1-1|.
TGTGCCAGCAGTCCGGGACTTCCGAACACTGAAGCTTTCTTT
CASSPGLPNTEAFF
>TRBV27|.|TRBJ2-7|.
TGTGCCAGCAGTTGGAGCGACGAGCAGTACTTC
CASSWSDEQYF
>TRBV19|.|TRBJ2-1|.
TGTGCCAGTAGTGCGGGACGGGGACTCTACAATGAGCAGTTCTTC
CASSAGRGLYNEQFF
>TRBV4-1|.|TRBJ1-5|.
TGCGCCAGCAGCCAAATTTCCCAGGACAATCAGCCCCAGCATTTT
CASSQISQDNQPQHF
>TRBV11-2|.|TRBJ1-3|.
TGTGCCAGCAGCTTACGGGTATCTGGAAACACCATATATTTT
CASSLRVSGNTIYF
>TRBV5-4|.|TRBJ2-2|.
TGTGCCAGCAGCTTGGAGGGGGGGCGAAACACCGGGGAGCTGTTTTTT
CASSLEGGRNTGELFF
>TRBV2|.|TRBJ2-1|.
TGTGCCAGCAGTGAATACTTGGCGAGGACCTATCCAGGCAATGAGCAGTTCTTC
CASSEYLARTYPGNEQFF